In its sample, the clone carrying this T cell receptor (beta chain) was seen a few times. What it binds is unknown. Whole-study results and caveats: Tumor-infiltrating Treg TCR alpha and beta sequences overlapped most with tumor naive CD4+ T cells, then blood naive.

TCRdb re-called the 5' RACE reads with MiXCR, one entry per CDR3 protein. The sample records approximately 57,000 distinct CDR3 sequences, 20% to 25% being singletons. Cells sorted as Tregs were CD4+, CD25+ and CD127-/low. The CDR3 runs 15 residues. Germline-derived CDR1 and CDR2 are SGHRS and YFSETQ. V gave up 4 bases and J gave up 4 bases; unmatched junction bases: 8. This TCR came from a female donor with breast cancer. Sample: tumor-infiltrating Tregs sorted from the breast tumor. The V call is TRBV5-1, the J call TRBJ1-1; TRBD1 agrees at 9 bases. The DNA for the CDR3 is TGCGCCAGCAGCACTCACAGGGGGCACGGCACTGAAGCTTTCTTT. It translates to CASSTHRGHGTEAFF.